This T cell receptor beta chain is drawn from a study of cytomegalovirus exposure and HLA in healthy donors. General study results and limits: A few V segments could not be told apart, such as TRBV6-2 and TRBV6-3, and were left out.

CDR3 length equals 15 residues. V was pared by 5 bases and J by 1 base, with 5 bases of the junction left unmatched. Germline V gives CDR1 MNHEY, CDR2 SMNVEV (reference sequence). It was with 60 Vbeta and 13 Jbeta primers that the PCR ran. Clones were read by immunoSEQ multiplex PCR, and TCRdb kept only the in-frame ones, dropping some. The sample lists 130,000 or so clones, roughly 8.3% occurring once. Only a few counts were recorded for this clone. Its specificity is not known. This chain connects TRBV27 to TRBJ2-3; 8 bases are a match to TRBD1. This receptor was identified in a man aged 40-50 years in good health and CMV-seronegative. The source material was PBMCs. The CDR3: CASSRQGTRTDTQYF. In DNA form, the CDR3 reads TGTGCCAGCAGTCGACAGGGGACCCGCACAGATACGCAGTATTTT.